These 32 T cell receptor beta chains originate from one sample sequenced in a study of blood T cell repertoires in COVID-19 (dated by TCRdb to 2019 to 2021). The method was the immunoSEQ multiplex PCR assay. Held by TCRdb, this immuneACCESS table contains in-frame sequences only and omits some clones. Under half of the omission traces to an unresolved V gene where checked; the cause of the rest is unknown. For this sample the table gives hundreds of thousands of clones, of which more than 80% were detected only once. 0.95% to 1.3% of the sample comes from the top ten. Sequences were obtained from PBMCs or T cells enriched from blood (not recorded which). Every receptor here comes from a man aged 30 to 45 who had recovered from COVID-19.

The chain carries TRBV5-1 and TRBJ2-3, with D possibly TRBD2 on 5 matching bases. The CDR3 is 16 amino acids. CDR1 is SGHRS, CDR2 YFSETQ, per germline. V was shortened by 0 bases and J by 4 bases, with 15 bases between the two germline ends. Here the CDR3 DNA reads TGCGCCAGCAGCTTGGATCTGGCTAGCTCAGCAGATACGCAGTATTTT. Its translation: CASSLDLASSADTQYF.

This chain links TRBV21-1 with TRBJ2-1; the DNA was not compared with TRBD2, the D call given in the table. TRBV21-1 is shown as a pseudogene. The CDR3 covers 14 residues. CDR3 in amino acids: CASSDSGSPDEQFF. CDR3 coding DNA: TGTGCCAGCAGCGATAGCGGGAGCCCCGATGAGCAGTTCTTC.

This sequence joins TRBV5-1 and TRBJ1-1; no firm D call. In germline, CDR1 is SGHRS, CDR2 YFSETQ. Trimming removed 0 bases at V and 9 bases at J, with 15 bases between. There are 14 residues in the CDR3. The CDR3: CASSLALQPMKAFF. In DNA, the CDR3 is TGCGCCAGCAGCTTGGCTCTACAGCCTATGAAAGCTTTCTTT.

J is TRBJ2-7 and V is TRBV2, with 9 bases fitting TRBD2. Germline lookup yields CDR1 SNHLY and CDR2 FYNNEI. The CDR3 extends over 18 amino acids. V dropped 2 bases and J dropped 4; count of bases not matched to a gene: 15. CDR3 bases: TGTGCCAGCAGTGAAATCTCCAGCGCCTTAGCGGGAGCTTACGAGCAGTACTTC. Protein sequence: CASSEISSALAGAYEQYF.

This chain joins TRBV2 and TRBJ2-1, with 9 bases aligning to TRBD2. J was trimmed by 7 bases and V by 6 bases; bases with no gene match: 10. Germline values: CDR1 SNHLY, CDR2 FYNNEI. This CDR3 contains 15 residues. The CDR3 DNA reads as TGTGCCAGCAGGGCTAGCGGGATTGTGTTGAATGAGCAGTTCTTC. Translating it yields CASRASGIVLNEQFF.

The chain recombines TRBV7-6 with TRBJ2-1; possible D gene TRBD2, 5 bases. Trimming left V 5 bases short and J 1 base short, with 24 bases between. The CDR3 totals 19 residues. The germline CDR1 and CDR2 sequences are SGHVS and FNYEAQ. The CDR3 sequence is CASSRAGLAADGSYNEQFF. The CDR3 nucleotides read TGTGCCAGCAGCCGCGCCGGTCTAGCCGCCGATGGGTCCTACAATGAGCAGTTCTTC.

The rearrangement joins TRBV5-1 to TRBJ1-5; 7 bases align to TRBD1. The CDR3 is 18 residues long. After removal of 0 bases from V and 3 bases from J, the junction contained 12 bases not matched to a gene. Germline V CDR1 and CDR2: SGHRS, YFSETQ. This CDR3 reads CASSLDPVGTANNQPQHF. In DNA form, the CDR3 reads TGCGCCAGCAGCTTGGACCCGGTGGGGACAGCCAACAATCAGCCCCAGCATTTT.

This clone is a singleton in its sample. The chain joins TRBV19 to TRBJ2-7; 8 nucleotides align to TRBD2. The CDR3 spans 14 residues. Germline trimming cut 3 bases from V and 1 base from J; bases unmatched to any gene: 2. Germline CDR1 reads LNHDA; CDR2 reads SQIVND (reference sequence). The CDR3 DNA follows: TGTGCCAGTAGTATTCCGGGAGGGTCCTACGAGCAGTACTTC. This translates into CASSIPGGSYEQYF.

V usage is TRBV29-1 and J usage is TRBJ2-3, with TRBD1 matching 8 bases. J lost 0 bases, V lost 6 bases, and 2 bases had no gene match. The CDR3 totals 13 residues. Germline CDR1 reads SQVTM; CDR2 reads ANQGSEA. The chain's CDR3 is CSVQGASTDTQYF. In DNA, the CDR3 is TGCAGCGTGCAGGGGGCTAGCACAGATACGCAGTATTTT.

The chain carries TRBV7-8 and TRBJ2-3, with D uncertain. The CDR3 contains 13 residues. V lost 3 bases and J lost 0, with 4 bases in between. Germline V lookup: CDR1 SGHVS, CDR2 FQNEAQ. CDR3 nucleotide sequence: TGTGCCAGCAGCTTCCTTAGCACAGATACGCAGTATTTT. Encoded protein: CASSFLSTDTQYF.

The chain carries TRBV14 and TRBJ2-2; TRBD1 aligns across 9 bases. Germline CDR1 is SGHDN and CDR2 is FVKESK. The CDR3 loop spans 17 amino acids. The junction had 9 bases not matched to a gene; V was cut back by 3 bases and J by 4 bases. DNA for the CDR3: TGTGCCAGCAGCCAGTACAGGGGGCAAGGGCCCACCGGGGAGCTGTTTTTT. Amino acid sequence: CASSQYRGQGPTGELFF.

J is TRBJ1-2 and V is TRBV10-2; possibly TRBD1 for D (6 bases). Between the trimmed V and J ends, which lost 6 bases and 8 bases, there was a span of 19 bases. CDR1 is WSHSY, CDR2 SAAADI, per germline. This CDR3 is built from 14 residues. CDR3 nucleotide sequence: TGCGCCAGCAGCGCCCTTGGGGGCGCGAGAGGCTACACCTTC. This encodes CASSALGGARGYTF.

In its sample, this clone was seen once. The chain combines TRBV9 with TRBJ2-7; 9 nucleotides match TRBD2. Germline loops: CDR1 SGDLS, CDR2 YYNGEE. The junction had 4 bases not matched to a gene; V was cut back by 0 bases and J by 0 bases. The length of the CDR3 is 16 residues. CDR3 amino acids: CASSVGDSGSSYEQYF. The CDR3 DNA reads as TGTGCCAGCAGCGTAGGGGATAGCGGGAGCTCCTACGAGCAGTACTTC. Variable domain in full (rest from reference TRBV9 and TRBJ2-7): DSGVTQTPKHLITATGQRVTLRCSPRSGDLSVYWYQQSLDQGLQFLIQYYNGEERAKGNILERFSAQQFPDLHSELNLSSLELGDSALYFCASSVGDSGSSYEQYFGPGTRLTVT.

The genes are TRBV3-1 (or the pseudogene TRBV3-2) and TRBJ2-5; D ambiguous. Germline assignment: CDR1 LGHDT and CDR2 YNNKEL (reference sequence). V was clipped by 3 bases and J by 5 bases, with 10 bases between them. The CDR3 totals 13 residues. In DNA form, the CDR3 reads TGTGCCAGCAGCCAGAACGGTGAGGAGACCCAGTACTTC. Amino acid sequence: CASSQNGEETQYF.

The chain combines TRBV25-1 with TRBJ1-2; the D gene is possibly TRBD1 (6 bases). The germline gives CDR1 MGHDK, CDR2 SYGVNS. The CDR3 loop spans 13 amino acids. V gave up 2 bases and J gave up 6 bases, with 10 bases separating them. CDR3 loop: CASSEQGWNGYTF. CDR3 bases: TGTGCCAGCAGTGAACAGGGGTGGAATGGCTACACCTTC.

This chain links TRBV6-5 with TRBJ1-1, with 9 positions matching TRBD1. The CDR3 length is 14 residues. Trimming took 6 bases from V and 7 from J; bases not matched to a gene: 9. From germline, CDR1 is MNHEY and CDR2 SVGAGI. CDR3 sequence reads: CASRAGTGQDEAFF. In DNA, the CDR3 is TGTGCCAGCAGGGCCGGGACAGGGCAAGATGAAGCTTTCTTT.

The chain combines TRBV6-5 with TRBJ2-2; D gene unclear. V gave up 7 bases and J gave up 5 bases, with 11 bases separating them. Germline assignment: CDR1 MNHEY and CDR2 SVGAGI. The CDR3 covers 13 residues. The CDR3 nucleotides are TGTGCCAGCAAAATCGTTCCGACCGGGGAGCTGTTTTTT. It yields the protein CASKIVPTGELFF.

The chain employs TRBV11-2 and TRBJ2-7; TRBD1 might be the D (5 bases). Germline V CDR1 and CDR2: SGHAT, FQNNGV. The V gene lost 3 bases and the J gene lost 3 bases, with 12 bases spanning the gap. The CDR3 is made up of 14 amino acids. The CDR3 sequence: CASSLSGSGYEQYF. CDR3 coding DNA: TGTGCCAGCAGCTTGTCAGGGTCTGGCTACGAGCAGTACTTC.

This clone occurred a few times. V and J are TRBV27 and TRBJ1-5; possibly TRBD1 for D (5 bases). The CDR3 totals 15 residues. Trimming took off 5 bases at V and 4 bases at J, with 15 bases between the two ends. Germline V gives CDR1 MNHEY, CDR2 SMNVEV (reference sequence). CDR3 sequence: CASSPERGGNQPQHF. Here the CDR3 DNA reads TGTGCCAGCAGTCCTGAAAGGGGCGGAAATCAGCCCCAGCATTTT.

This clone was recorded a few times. In nucleotides, the CDR3 is TGTGCCAGCAGTGAATTGAACGGGAGAACAGATACGCAGTATTTT. This gives the protein CASSELNGRTDTQYF. V and J are TRBV2 and TRBJ2-3; D might be TRBD2 (6 bases). CDR1 is SNHLY, CDR2 FYNNEI, per germline. Trimming took 2 bases from V and 3 from J, leaving 12 bases between them. The CDR3 length is 15 residues.

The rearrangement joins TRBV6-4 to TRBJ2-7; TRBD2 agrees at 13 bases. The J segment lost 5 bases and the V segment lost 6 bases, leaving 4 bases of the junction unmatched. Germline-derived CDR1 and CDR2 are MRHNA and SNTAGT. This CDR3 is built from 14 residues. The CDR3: CASRRTSGSDEQYF. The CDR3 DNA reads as TGTGCCAGCAGGAGGACTAGCGGGAGTGACGAGCAGTACTTC.

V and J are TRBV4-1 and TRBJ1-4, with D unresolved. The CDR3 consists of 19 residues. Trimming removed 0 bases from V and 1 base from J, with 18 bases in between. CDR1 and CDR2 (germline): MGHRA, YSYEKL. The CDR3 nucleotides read TGCGCCAGCAGCCAAGAAGGGCGATTTCTTCGGGGAACTAATGAAAAACTGTTTTTT. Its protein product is CASSQEGRFLRGTNEKLFF.

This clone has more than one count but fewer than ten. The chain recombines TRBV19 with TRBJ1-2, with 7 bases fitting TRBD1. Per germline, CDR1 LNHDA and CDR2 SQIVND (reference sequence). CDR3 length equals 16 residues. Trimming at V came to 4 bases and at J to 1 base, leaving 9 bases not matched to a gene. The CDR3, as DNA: TGTGCCAGTAGTACCCCGGGACAGAAATTTAACTATGGCTACACCTTC. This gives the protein CASSTPGQKFNYGYTF. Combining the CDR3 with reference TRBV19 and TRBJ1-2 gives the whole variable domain DGGITQSPKYLFRKEGQNVTLSCEQNLNHDAMYWYRQDPGQGLRLIYYSQIVNDFQKGDIAEGYSVSREKKESFPLTVTSAQKNPTAFYLCASSTPGQKFNYGYTFGSGTRLTVV.

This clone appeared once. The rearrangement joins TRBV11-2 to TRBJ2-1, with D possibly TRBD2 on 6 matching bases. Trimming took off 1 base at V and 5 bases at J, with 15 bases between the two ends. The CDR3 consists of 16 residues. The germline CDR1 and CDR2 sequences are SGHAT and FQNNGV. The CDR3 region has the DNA TGTGCCAGCAGCTTAGGTCGCAGGAGGGTCGACAATGAGCAGTTCTTC. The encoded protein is CASSLGRRRVDNEQFF.

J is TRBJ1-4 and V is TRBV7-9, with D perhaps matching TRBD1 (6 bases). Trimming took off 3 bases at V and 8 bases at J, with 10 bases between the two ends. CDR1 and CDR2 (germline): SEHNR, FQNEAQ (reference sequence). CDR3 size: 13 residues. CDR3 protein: CASSLEGTEKLFF. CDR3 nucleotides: TGTGCCAGCAGCTTGGAAGGGACAGAAAAACTGTTTTTT.

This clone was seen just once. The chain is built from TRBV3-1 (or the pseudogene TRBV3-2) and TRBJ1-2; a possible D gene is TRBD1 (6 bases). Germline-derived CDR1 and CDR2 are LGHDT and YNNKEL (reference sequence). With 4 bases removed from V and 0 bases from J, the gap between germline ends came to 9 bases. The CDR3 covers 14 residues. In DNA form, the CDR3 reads TGTGCCAGCAGCCGACAGGATTCTAACTATGGCTACACCTTC. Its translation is CASSRQDSNYGYTF.

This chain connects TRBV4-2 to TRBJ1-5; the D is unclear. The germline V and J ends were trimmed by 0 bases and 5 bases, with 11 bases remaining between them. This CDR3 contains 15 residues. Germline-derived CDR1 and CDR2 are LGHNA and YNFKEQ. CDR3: CASSQDRGGYQPQHF. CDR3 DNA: TGTGCCAGCAGCCAAGATCGTGGAGGGTATCAGCCCCAGCATTTT.

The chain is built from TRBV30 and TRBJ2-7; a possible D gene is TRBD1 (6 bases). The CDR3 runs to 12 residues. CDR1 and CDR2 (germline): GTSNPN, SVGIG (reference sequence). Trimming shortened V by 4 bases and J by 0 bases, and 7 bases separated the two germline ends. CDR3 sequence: CAWNRDSYEQYF. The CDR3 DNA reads TGTGCCTGGAACAGGGACTCCTACGAGCAGTACTTC.

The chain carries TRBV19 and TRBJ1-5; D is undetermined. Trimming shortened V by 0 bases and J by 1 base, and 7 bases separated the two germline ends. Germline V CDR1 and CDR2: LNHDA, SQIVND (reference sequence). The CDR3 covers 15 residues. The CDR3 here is CASSIDEWSNQPQHF. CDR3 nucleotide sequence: TGTGCCAGTAGTATAGACGAGTGGAGCAATCAGCCCCAGCATTTT.

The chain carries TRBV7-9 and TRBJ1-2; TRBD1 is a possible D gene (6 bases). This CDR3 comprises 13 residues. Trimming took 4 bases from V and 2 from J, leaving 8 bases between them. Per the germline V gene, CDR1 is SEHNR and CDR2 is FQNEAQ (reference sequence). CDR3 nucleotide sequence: TGTGCCAGCAGCTCCAGGGGAAACTATGGCTACACCTTC. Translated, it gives CASSSRGNYGYTF. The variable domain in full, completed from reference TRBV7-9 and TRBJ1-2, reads DTGVSQNPRHKITKRGQNVTFRCDPISEHNRLYWYRQTLGQGPEFLTYFQNEAQLEKSRLLSDRFSAERPKGSFSTLEIQRTEQGDSAMYLCASSSRGNYGYTFGSGTRLTVV.

CDR3 loop: CASSLGQGANTGELFF. CDR3 DNA: TGTGCCAGCAGTTTGGGACAGGGGGCAAACACCGGGGAGCTGTTTTTT. The genes are TRBV6-5 and TRBJ2-2, with 12 bases matching TRBD1. V lost 4 bases to trimming and J lost 2 bases; unmatched junction nucleotides: 2. The germline V gene has CDR1 MNHEY and CDR2 SVGAGI. The CDR3 sequence is 16 residues long.

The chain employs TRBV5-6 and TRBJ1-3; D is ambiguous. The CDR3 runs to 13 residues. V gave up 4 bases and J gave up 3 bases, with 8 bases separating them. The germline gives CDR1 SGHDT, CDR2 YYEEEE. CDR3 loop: CASSRNSGNTIYF. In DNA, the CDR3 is TGTGCCAGCAGCAGGAACAGTGGAAACACCATATATTTT.